Presented here are 30 T cell receptor beta chains from one specimen sequenced in a study of cytomegalovirus exposure and HLA in healthy donors. The PCR employed 60 Vbeta primers together with 13 Jbeta primers. TCRdb's copy holds only in-frame clones and misses some; the assay was immunoSEQ multiplex PCR. This sample has about 140,000 clones, with around 78% found just once. Sequencing used PBMCs. The receptors were sampled from a young woman in good health and CMV-seropositive.

The chain has TRBV19 and TRBJ2-3; TRBD1 matches 8 bases. The CDR3 loop spans 15 amino acids. Per the germline V gene, CDR1 is LNHDA and CDR2 is SQIVND (reference sequence). With V trimmed by 5 bases and J by 2 bases, 6 bases remained unmatched. As DNA, the CDR3 is TGTGCCAGTAGTGGACCGGGACAGGTCACAGATACGCAGTATTTT. It translates to CASSGPGQVTDTQYF.

This sequence joins TRBV2 and TRBJ1-3; no clear D. Trimming pared 6 bases from V and 1 base from J, leaving 16 bases between. This CDR3 has 16 residues. Germline CDR1 reads SNHLY; CDR2 reads FYNNEI. CDR3 sequence (DNA): TGTGCCAGCAGAACCCCTGGAGTTGGGTCTGGAAACACCATATATTTT. Encoded protein: CASRTPGVGSGNTIYF.

The chain is built from TRBV4-1 and TRBJ2-3, with TRBD2 as a possible D gene (6 bases). Germline V gene data show CDR1 as MGHRA and CDR2 as YSYEKL. The CDR3 has 16 amino acids. The germline V and J ends were trimmed by 5 bases and 3 bases, with 18 bases remaining between them. The CDR3 coding sequence is TGCGCCAGCAGCTTCGGGGGTGAACCGGGAACAGATACGCAGTATTTT. Translation gives CASSFGGEPGTDTQYF.

The chain links TRBV10-1 to TRBJ1-2; perhaps TRBD1 as D (5 bases). Germline CDR1 is WNHNN and CDR2 is SYGVQD (reference sequence). The CDR3 has 12 amino acids. Between the trimmed V and J ends, which lost 8 bases and 5 bases, there was a span of 12 bases. CDR3 sequence (DNA): TGCGCCAGCCCCCCCCGACAGTATGGCTACACCTTC. Translation: CASPPRQYGYTF.

This clone turned up a few times. The V call is TRBV13, the J call TRBJ1-5; a possible D gene is TRBD1 (6 bases). CDR3 size: 16 residues. The V and J ends lost 3 bases and 1 base respectively, with 13 bases between them. Germline V gene lookup returns CDR1 PRHDT and CDR2 FYEKMQ (reference sequence). The CDR3 DNA reads TGTGCCAGCAGCTTGGGAGGGGGGCGGAGCAATCAGCCCCAGCATTTT. This sequence encodes CASSLGGGRSNQPQHF.

This clone was recorded a few times. The rearrangement uses TRBV9 and TRBJ1-1; D is possibly TRBD1 (5 bases). The germline gives CDR1 SGDLS, CDR2 YYNGEE. V was pared by 2 bases and J by 2 bases, with 16 bases between. The CDR3 is 16 amino acids. This chain's CDR3 is CASSVDSQDINTEAFF. CDR3 bases: TGTGCCAGCAGCGTCGACTCCCAGGACATTAACACTGAAGCTTTCTTT.

The V gene is TRBV5-5, the J gene TRBJ2-5, with D maybe TRBD2 (5 bases). In germline, CDR1 is SGHKS, CDR2 YYEKEE (reference sequence). The CDR3 consists of 14 residues. The V gene lost 2 bases and the J gene lost 2 bases, with 10 bases spanning the gap. As DNA, the CDR3 is TGTGCCAGCAGCTTTCTAAGCGGTCAAGAGACCCAGTACTTC. The encoded protein is CASSFLSGQETQYF.

This clone occurred a few times. This CDR3 is CASSDLQGTEQFF. In DNA form, the CDR3 reads TGTGCCAGCAGTGACCTACAGGGTACTGAGCAGTTCTTC. The chain recombines TRBV2 with TRBJ2-1; TRBD1 might be the D (6 bases). The V and J ends lost 3 bases and 9 bases respectively, with 12 bases between them. The CDR3 consists of 13 residues. Looked up from germline, CDR1 is SNHLY and CDR2 is FYNNEI.

The chain employs TRBV28 and TRBJ2-3, with TRBD2 matching 10 bases. V shed 3 bases and J 5 bases; nucleotides not matched to a gene: 5. Germline values: CDR1 MDHEN, CDR2 SYDVKM. The CDR3 is 15 amino acids. The DNA for the CDR3 is TGTGCCAGCAGTTTTCTAGCGGGGGCTGGAGATACGCAGTATTTT. Protein: CASSFLAGAGDTQYF.

The CDR3 DNA follows: TGTGCCAGCGACCGAGCGGGCCAACCTTCCTACGAGCAGTACTTC. This sequence encodes CASDRAGQPSYEQYF. The J gene is TRBJ2-7, the V gene TRBV6-1, with D tentatively TRBD2 (6 bases). The CDR3 is 15 residues long. CDR1 MNHNS and CDR2 SASEGT come from the germline V gene. V was shortened by 8 bases and J by 1 base, with 18 bases between the two germline ends.

The chain recombines TRBV28 with TRBJ2-7; the match to TRBD1 covers 9 bases. J gave up 5 bases and V 2 bases, and 7 bases lay outside the gene matches. The CDR3 length is 15 residues. CDR1 and CDR2 from the germline V gene are MDHEN and SYDVKM. The CDR3 reads CASSLPGTGSHEQYF. The CDR3 DNA is TGTGCCAGCAGTTTACCCGGGACAGGGTCCCACGAGCAGTACTTC.

This sequence joins TRBV6-1 and TRBJ2-5, with D hard to call. Trimming shortened V by 7 bases and J by 3 bases, and 12 bases separated the two germline ends. This CDR3 spans 13 amino acids. Germline V gene sequence: CDR1 MNHNS, CDR2 SASEGT. CDR3 loop: CASKEDTKETQYF. In nucleotides, the CDR3 is TGTGCCAGCAAGGAAGACACCAAAGAGACCCAGTACTTC.

The chain couples TRBV18 to TRBJ2-7; D is ambiguous. V was trimmed by 0 bases and J by 0 bases, leaving 12 bases between them. This CDR3 is 16 amino acids long. From germline, CDR1 is KGHSH and CDR2 LQKENI. The CDR3 protein is CASSPPLRKGSYEQYF. In DNA form, the CDR3 reads TGTGCCAGCTCACCACCGTTGAGGAAAGGCTCCTACGAGCAGTACTTC. The whole variable domain, filled in from reference TRBV18 and TRBJ2-7, reads NAGVMQNPRHLVRRRGQEARLRCSPMKGHSHVYWYRQLPEEGLKFMVYLQKENIIDESGMPKERFSAEFPKEGPSILRIQQVVRGDSAAYFCASSPPLRKGSYEQYFGPGTRLTVT.

This chain uses TRBV5-8 with TRBJ2-5; maybe TRBD1 (6 bases). CDR3 length: 15 residues. The V end was cut by 4 bases, the J end by 5 bases, with 18 bases between. CDR1 is SGHTS and CDR2 is YDEGEE in the germline V gene. DNA for the CDR3: TGTGCCAGCAGCCCGAGGGGGTACTATATCGAGACCCAGTACTTC. This encodes CASSPRGYYIETQYF.

This clone showed up just a few times. V is TRBV6-5 and J is TRBJ1-1; perhaps TRBD1 as D (6 bases). Germline-derived CDR1 and CDR2 are MNHEY and SVGAGI. The CDR3 loop spans 13 amino acids. Trimming cost V 0 bases and J 7 bases, with 9 bases left between them. CDR3 in DNA: TGTGCCAGCAGTTACTCGGGGGGGCGTGAAGCTTTCTTT. Residues: CASSYSGGREAFF.

J is TRBJ1-4 and V is TRBV11-3; TRBD1 is a possible D gene (5 bases). The length of the CDR3 is 14 residues. Between the trimmed V and J ends, which lost 6 bases and 8 bases, there was a span of 16 bases. The V gene's germline CDR1 is SGHNT and CDR2 YENEEA. CDR3 residues: CASRPGRGFEKLFF. CDR3 DNA: TGTGCCAGCAGACCGGGGAGGGGATTCGAAAAACTGTTTTTT. The full variable domain, with the rest looked up from reference TRBV11-3 and TRBJ1-4, is EAGVVQSPRYKIIEKKQPVAFWCNPISGHNTLYWYLQNLGQGPELLIRYENEEAVDDSQLPKDRFSAERLKGVDSTLKIQPAELGDSAVYLCASRPGRGFEKLFFGSGTQLSVL.

V usage is TRBV25-1 and J usage is TRBJ2-5; possibly TRBD1 for D (6 bases). The CDR3 loop spans 14 amino acids. The ends were cut back, 4 bases at V and 1 base at J, with 10 bases in the middle. CDR1 is MGHDK, CDR2 SYGVNS, per germline. This chain's CDR3 is CASSAHRAQETQYF. CDR3 DNA sequence: TGTGCCAGCAGTGCCCACAGGGCCCAAGAGACCCAGTACTTC.

DNA for the CDR3: TGTGCCAGCAGCTCAACCCCAGGGGAGGGGACTGAAGCTTTCTTT. It specifies CASSSTPGEGTEAFF. The chain has TRBV4-2 and TRBJ1-1; a weak D match, TRBD1 (6 bases). Trimming removed 5 bases from V and 5 bases from J, with 18 bases in between. Germline V gives CDR1 LGHNA, CDR2 YNFKEQ. There are 15 residues in the CDR3.

The chain links TRBV27 to TRBJ1-4; maybe TRBD1 (5 bases). V was trimmed by 3 bases and J by 0 bases, leaving 14 bases between them. This CDR3 has 17 amino acids. CDR1 MNHEY and CDR2 SMNVEV come from the germline V gene (reference sequence). The CDR3 spells CASSFRQPRTTNEKLFF. CDR3 nucleotide sequence: TGTGCCAGCAGTTTCAGACAGCCACGCACAACTAATGAAAAACTGTTTTTT. Drawing the rest from reference TRBV27 and TRBJ1-4, the complete variable domain is EAQVTQNPRYLITVTGKKLTVTCSQNMNHEYMSWYRQDPGLGLRQIYYSMNVEVTDKGDVPEGYKVSRKEKRNFPLILESPSPNQTSLYFCASSFRQPRTTNEKLFFGSGTQLSVL.

The chain uses TRBV27 and TRBJ2-7; 9 positions match TRBD1. CDR1 is MNHEY, CDR2 SMNVEV, per germline (reference sequence). The V and J ends lost 6 bases and 5 bases, in that order; junction bases with no gene match: 11. The CDR3 loop spans 15 amino acids. CDR3 residues: CASRRQGGIVNEQYF. CDR3 DNA sequence: TGTGCCAGCAGACGACAGGGGGGGATTGTTAACGAGCAGTACTTC.

The gene calls are TRBV29-1 and TRBJ2-1; tentative D call: TRBD2 (6 bases). Germline CDR1 and CDR2: SQVTM and ANQGSEA. The CDR3 is 14 residues long. The V and J ends lost 6 bases and 0 bases respectively, with 12 bases between them. CDR3 in DNA: TGCAGCGTCCCGGGACTCCCCTCCTACAATGAGCAGTTCTTC. Translation gives CSVPGLPSYNEQFF.

The chain recombines TRBV7-9 with TRBJ2-3, with D hard to call. This CDR3 comprises 13 residues. Trimming took off 4 bases at V and 1 base at J, with 6 bases between the two ends. Germline loops: CDR1 SEHNR, CDR2 FQNEAQ (reference sequence). CDR3 loop: CASSSLGTDTQYF. The CDR3 DNA is TGTGCCAGCAGCTCCCTAGGCACAGATACGCAGTATTTT.

J is TRBJ1-1 and V is TRBV2; perhaps TRBD1 as D (5 bases). Trimming took off 1 base at V and 1 base at J, with 7 bases between the two ends. Germline values: CDR1 SNHLY, CDR2 FYNNEI. The length of the CDR3 is 14 residues. The CDR3 loop reads CASSEEGKNTEAFF. CDR3 nucleotides: TGTGCCAGCAGTGAAGAGGGGAAGAACACTGAAGCTTTCTTT.

This chain uses TRBV28 with TRBJ1-6; 8 bases agree with TRBD1. Germline V gives CDR1 MDHEN, CDR2 SYDVKM. The CDR3 sequence is 14 residues long. J was trimmed by 2 bases and V by 10 bases; bases with no gene match: 4. CDR3 in amino acids: CATRTGTYNSPLHF. The CDR3 DNA follows: TGTGCCACCCGGACAGGGACCTATAATTCACCCCTCCACTTT.

Concerning this clone: One end of the junction does not line up with germline, which may come from a read error. The chain recombines TRBV4-3 with TRBJ2-3; D not resolved. In germline, CDR1 is LGHNA, CDR2 YSLEER. The CDR3 runs to 16 residues. The CDR3 DNA sequence: TGCGCCGGCAGCCAAGATAAACGGAGCATGGCAGATACGCAGTATTTT. Protein sequence: CAGSQDKRSMADTQYF.

The V and J genes are TRBV6-6 and TRBJ1-3, with 9 bases fitting TRBD1. The CDR3 covers 16 residues. V dropped 6 bases and J dropped 2; count of bases not matched to a gene: 8. Germline lookup yields CDR1 MNHNY and CDR2 SVGAGI (reference sequence). As DNA, the CDR3 is TGTGCCAGCAGCAGGGCGGGACAGGGAACTGGAAACACCATATATTTT. This codes for CASSRAGQGTGNTIYF.

The gene calls are TRBV5-1 and TRBJ2-5, with D possibly matching TRBD1 (5 bases). Trimming pared 0 bases from V and 2 bases from J, leaving 8 bases between. This CDR3 region has 14 residues. CDR1 SGHRS and CDR2 YFSETQ come from the germline V gene. In nucleotides, the CDR3 is TGCGCCAGCAGCTTGGGACAGCGACAAGAGACCCAGTACTTC. Translated, it gives CASSLGQRQETQYF. Complete variable domain (other parts from reference TRBV5-1 and TRBJ2-5): KAGVTQTPRYLIKTRGQQVTLSCSPISGHRSVSWYQQTPGQGLQFLFEYFSETQRNKGNFPGRFSGRQFSNSRSEMNVSTLELGDSALYLCASSLGQRQETQYFGPGTRLLVL.

The chain couples TRBV11-2 to TRBJ1-2, with D possibly TRBD1 on 6 matching bases. This CDR3 contains 12 residues. Germline CDR1 and CDR2: SGHAT and FQNNGV. Trimming removed 5 bases from V and 8 bases from J, with 12 bases in between. This CDR3 is CASSSLRGGYTF. CDR3 nucleotide sequence: TGTGCCAGCAGCAGCCTCAGGGGAGGCTACACCTTC.

This chain uses TRBV6-1 with TRBJ1-2; 7 nucleotides line up with TRBD1. Germline V lookup: CDR1 MNHNS, CDR2 SASEGT. The CDR3 length is 13 residues. Losses at the gene ends were 5 bases for V and 3 bases for J; bases not matched to a gene: 3. CDR3 loop: CASSKTGDYGYTF. The CDR3 nucleotides are TGTGCCAGCAGTAAAACAGGGGACTATGGCTACACCTTC.

The chain recombines TRBV6-1 with TRBJ1-5, with D unresolved. There are 15 residues in the CDR3. Trimming cost V 2 bases and J 4 bases, with 12 bases left between them. CDR1 is MNHNS and CDR2 is SASEGT in the germline V gene. CDR3 in DNA: TGTGCCAGCAGTGAATTCGGCAGGCAAAATCAGCCCCAGCATTTT. Its translation: CASSEFGRQNQPQHF.